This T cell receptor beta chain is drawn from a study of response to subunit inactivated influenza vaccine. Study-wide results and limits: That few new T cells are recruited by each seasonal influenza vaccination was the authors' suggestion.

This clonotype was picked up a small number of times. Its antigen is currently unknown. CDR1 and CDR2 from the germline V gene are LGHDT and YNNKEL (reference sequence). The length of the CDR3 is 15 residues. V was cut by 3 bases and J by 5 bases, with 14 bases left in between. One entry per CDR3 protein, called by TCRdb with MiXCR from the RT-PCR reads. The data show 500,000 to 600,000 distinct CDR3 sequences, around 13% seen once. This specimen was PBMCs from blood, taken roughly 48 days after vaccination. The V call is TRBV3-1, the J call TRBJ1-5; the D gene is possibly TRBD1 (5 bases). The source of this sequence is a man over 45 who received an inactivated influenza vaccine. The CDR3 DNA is TGTGCCAGCAGCCACCCGACAGCTAATTATCAGCCCCAGCATTTT. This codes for CASSHPTANYQPQHF.